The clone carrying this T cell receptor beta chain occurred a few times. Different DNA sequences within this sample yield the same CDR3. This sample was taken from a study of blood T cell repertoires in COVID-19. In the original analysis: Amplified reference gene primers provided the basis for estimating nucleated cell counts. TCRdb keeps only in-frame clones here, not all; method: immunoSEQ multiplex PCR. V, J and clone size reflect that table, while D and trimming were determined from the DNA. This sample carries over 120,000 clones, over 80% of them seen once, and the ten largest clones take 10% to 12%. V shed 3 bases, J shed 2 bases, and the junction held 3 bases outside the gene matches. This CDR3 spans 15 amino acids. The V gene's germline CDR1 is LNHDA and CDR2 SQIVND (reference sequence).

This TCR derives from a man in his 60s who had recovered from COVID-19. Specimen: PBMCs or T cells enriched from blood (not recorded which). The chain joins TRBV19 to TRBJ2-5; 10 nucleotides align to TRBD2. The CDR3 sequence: CASSIFSGGQETQYF. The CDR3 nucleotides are TGTGCCAGTAGTATCTTTAGCGGGGGGCAAGAGACCCAGTACTTC.